The rows below give T cell receptor beta chains drawn from one sample of a study of CD8+ T cells in alopecia areata. Only in-frame clones appear in the TCRdb table, and some are missing; sequencing was by immunoSEQ multiplex PCR. The sample shows around 210,000 clones, approximately 53% of them seen only once. The specimen sequenced was CD8+ T cells sorted from blood. Receptor source: a human donor in good health. Both conserved end residues are part of each CDR3. The D gene is left open where the match is weak. Size values are once, few and many counts, or a class for expanded clones, and some rows have none.

d_call,v_call,j_call,cdr3_length,clone_size,cdr3_nt,cdr3_aa
-,TRBV4-1,TRBJ2-1,15,-,TGCGCCAGCAGCCAATCCGGGGGCGGCGGCAATGAGCAGTTCTTC,CASSQSGGGGNEQFF
-,TRBV2,TRBJ1-5,13,-,TGTGCCAGCAGTGAATCCGGGACCCAGCCCCAGCATTTT,CASSESGTQPQHF
-,TRBV4-1,TRBJ2-1,12,-,TGCGCCAGCAGCCAGAACAACAATGAGCAGTTCTTC,CASSQNNNEQFF
-,TRBV27,TRBJ1-1,13,-,TGTGCCAGCAGCTACGGGCCAAACACTGAAGCTTTCTTT,CASSYGPNTEAFF
-,TRBV4-2,TRBJ2-5,12,-,TGTGCCAGCAGCGAAGACAGCGAGACCCAGTACTTC,CASSEDSETQYF
-,TRBV30,TRBJ1-5,13,-,TGTGCCTGGGGAGGAATTAGCAATCAGCCCCAGCATTTT,CAWGGISNQPQHF
TRBD1,TRBV7-9,TRBJ2-5,13,-,TGTGCCAGCAGCCCGGACAGGGGAGAGACCCAGTACTTC,CASSPDRGETQYF
TRBD2,TRBV29-1,TRBJ2-5,15,-,TGCAGCGTTGAATTCCTAGCGGAAGCTTATGAGACCCAGTACTTC,CSVEFLAEAYETQYF
-,TRBV13,TRBJ2-7,12,once,TGTGCCAGCAGCTTACTCCTCGACGAGCAGTACTTC,CASSLLLDEQYF
-,TRBV29-1,TRBJ1-1,15,-,TGCAGCGTTCCCGAGGATGCCCTAACAGGCACTGAAGCTTTCTTT,CSVPEDALTGTEAFF
-,TRBV5-6,TRBJ1-5,14,-,TGTGCCAGCAGCCTGGGAGGGTTCAATCAGCCCCAGCATTTT,CASSLGGFNQPQHF
TRBD1,TRBV27,TRBJ2-4,16,few,TGTGCCAGCAGTCCAGGACAGGGGGGAGCCAAAAACATTCAGTACTTC,CASSPGQGGAKNIQYF
TRBD2,TRBV10-3,TRBJ2-3,20,-,TGTGCCATCAGTGAGTTGAGGTTCCTAGCGGGACTAGCGAGCACAGATACGCAGTATTTT,CAISELRFLAGLASTDTQYF
-,TRBV10-3,TRBJ1-2,13,-,TGTGCCATCAGTGAGGAGGCAGACTATGGCTACACCTTC,CAISEEADYGYTF
-,TRBV29-1,TRBJ2-7,14,-,TGCAGCGTTGCTACCGGACAGCTGTCCAACGAGCAGTACTTC,CSVATGQLSNEQYF
TRBD1,TRBV4-1,TRBJ2-7,16,-,TGCGCCAGCAGCCAAGATCGGGGACAGGGGGCGCGGGAGCAGTACTTC,CASSQDRGQGAREQYF
-,TRBV29-1,TRBJ1-2,16,-,TGCAGCGCCTCCGGCGGGCAGGGCGCAACCCCCCATGGCTACACCTTC,CSASGGQGATPHGYTF
-,TRBV27,TRBJ2-5,14,-,TGTGCCAGCAGTTTCCGGGACGGCGGAGAGACCCAGTACTTC,CASSFRDGGETQYF
TRBD2,TRBV2,TRBJ2-3,15,once,TGTGCCAGCAGTGAGCGGGGGGGATTCACAGATACGCAGTATTTT,CASSERGGFTDTQYF
TRBD1,TRBV19,TRBJ1-1,15,few,TGTGCCAGTAGTATGGTCCCAGGGGGCCGTACTGAAGCTTTCTTT,CASSMVPGGRTEAFF
TRBD2,TRBV4-1,TRBJ2-1,15,-,TGCGCCAGCAGCCATCCTAGCGGGTCTATGGCTGAGCAGTTCTTC,CASSHPSGSMAEQFF
TRBD1,TRBV27,TRBJ2-7,13,once,TGTGCCACAGCCCGGCAGGGGGCGTGGGAGCAGTACTTC,CATARQGAWEQYF
TRBD1,TRBV29-1,TRBJ2-3,14,-,TGCAGCTCCCGGGACAGGCTCGGGGCAGATACGCAGTATTTT,CSSRDRLGADTQYF
-,TRBV7-9,TRBJ2-1,15,-,TGTGCCAGCAGCAGGGACGGGACCACTTACAATGAGCAGTTCTTC,CASSRDGTTYNEQFF
TRBD2,TRBV5-1,TRBJ2-3,15,few,TGCGCCAGCAGCTTTGAGGGGACTACCACAGATACGCAGTATTTT,CASSFEGTTTDTQYF
-,TRBV4-1,TRBJ2-5,14,-,TGCGCCAGCAGCCAAGATCGGGGGAGGGAGACCCAGTACTTC,CASSQDRGRETQYF
-,TRBV19,TRBJ1-1,12,few,TGTGCCAGTAGTATCGGCAGAATCGAAGCTTTCTTT,CASSIGRIEAFF
TRBD1,TRBV29-1,TRBJ2-2,16,few,TGCAGCGTTGAAATAGGGACAGGCATTAACACCGGGGAGCTGTTTTTT,CSVEIGTGINTGELFF
TRBD1,TRBV11-2,TRBJ2-3,15,-,TGTGCCAGCAGCTCACCGGGACAGGGGACAGATACGCAGTATTTT,CASSSPGQGTDTQYF
TRBD1,TRBV6-4,TRBJ2-5,15,-,TGTGCCAGCAGCGAAGGACAGGGAAAACAAGAGACCCAGTACTTC,CASSEGQGKQETQYF
-,TRBV19,TRBJ1-1,17,-,TGTGCCAGTAGTATTCGGGAGGGACGGCGAGGTGGTACTGAAGCTTTCTTT,CASSIREGRRGGTEAFF
TRBD2,TRBV28,TRBJ2-5,16,-,TGTGCCAGCAGTGGGAGGGCCCCATATGGCAAAGAGACCCAGTACTTC,CASSGRAPYGKETQYF
TRBD1,TRBV27,TRBJ1-5,13,few,TGTGCCAGCAGTTCCACAGGGGCTCAGCCCCAGCATTTT,CASSSTGAQPQHF
-,TRBV7-9,TRBJ2-2,16,few,TGTGCCAGCAGCCCCTCGACCTCCAGGTCCCCCGGGGAGCTGTTTTTT,CASSPSTSRSPGELFF
-,TRBV9,TRBJ1-1,14,few,TGTGCCAGCAGCATAGGACAGCTGAACACTGAAGCTTTCTTT,CASSIGQLNTEAFF